What follows are 2 T cell receptor beta chains derived from one specimen sequenced in a study of blood T cell repertoires in COVID-19. Some clones are missing from TCRdb's copy, which holds only in-frame ones; the method was immunoSEQ multiplex PCR. The sample holds about 350,000 clones, 85% to 90% seen once. The specimen was peripheral blood. These receptors came from a woman aged 70 to 79 with COVID-19, enrolled during active disease.

This clone was found once. The chain uses TRBV11-2 and TRBJ2-3; 8 positions match TRBD2. J lost 0 bases, V lost 1 base, and 12 bases had no gene match. The CDR3 has 19 amino acids. Germline V lookup: CDR1 SGHAT, CDR2 FQNNGV. The chain's CDR3 is CASSLVLRGEPSSTDTQYF. CDR3 DNA: TGTGCCAGCAGCTTAGTATTGCGGGGGGAGCCCTCTAGCACAGATACGCAGTATTTT. The entire variable domain, with the rest obtained from reference TRBV11-2 and TRBJ2-3, is as follows: EAGVAQSPRYKIIEKRQSVAFWCNPISGHATLYWYQQILGQGPKLLIQFQNNGVVDDSQLPKDRFSAERLKGVDSTLKIQPAKLEDSAVYLCASSLVLRGEPSSTDTQYFGPGTRLTVL.

CDR3 sequence (DNA): TGCAGTGCTAGTAGGGCACAGGGAATGAACACTGAAGCTTTCTTT. Translating it yields CSASRAQGMNTEAFF. The chain recombines TRBV20-1 with TRBJ1-1; a possible D gene is TRBD1 (6 bases). Germline-derived CDR1 and CDR2 are DFQATT and SNEGSKA (reference sequence). This CDR3 spans 15 amino acids. Trimming pared 3 bases from V and 0 bases from J, leaving 14 bases between.